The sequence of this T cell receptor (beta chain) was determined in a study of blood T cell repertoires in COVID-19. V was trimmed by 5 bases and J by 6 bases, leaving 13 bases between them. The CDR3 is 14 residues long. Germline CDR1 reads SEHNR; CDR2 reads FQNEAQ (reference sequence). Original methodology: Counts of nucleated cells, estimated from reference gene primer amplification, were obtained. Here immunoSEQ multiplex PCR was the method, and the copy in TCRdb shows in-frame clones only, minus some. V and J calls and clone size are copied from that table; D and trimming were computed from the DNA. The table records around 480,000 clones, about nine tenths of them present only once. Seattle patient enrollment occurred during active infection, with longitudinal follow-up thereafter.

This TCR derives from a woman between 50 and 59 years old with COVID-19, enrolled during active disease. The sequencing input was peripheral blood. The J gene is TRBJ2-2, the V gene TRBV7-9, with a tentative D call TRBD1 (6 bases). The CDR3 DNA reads TGTGCCAGCAGCCCTTCAACAGGGTCCGGGGAGCTGTTTTTT. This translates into CASSPSTGSGELFF.